This T cell receptor (delta chain) was recovered during a study of gamma-delta chains in newborns, infants, children. Study in general: Microbial exposure reportedly drives polyclonal innate γδ T cell expansion after birth.

This clone was counted only a few times. Possible read error: a much larger clone is one base away. V dropped 0 bases and J dropped 1; count of bases not matched to a gene: 18. The germline CDR1 and CDR2 sequences are TSWWSYY and QGS. The CDR3 loop spans 22 amino acids. TCRdb made new clone calls on the reads using CATT. The sample consists of over a thousand delta-chain clones, over 3.5% of them appearing once. This TCR was recovered from a child who was a newborn, infant or young child, either healthy, febrile or measles-vaccinated (not recorded which). The rearrangement uses TRDV1 and TRDJ2, with 9 bases identical to TRDD3. Sequenced material: blood. CDR3 bases: TGTGCTCTTGGGGAACTTCCCCCTGGGGATACGCTCTACCCCCTTTTGACAGCACAACTCTTCTTT. It codes for CALGELPPGDTLYPLLTAQLFF.